A selection of T cell receptor beta chains follows, all from one sample in a study of cytomegalovirus exposure and HLA in healthy donors. The table came from immunoSEQ multiplex PCR; TCRdb's copy has only in-frame clones and leaves some out. The sample carries 160,000 or so clones, roughly 91% recorded once. The sequencing input was PBMCs. These receptors were collected from a man younger than 30 in good health and CMV-seronegative. Both conserved end residues are part of each CDR3. A D gene is named only where the DNA matches it firmly. Not every row has a clone size; where given, it reads once, few, many or a size class.

CDR3 DNA | CDR3 protein | J gene | clone size | D gene | V gene
TGTGCCAGCAATGTCAACCTCGGCACTGAAGCTTTCTTT | CASNVNLGTEAFF | TRBJ1-1 | NA | NA | TRBV6-1
TGTGCCAGCAGTTACATCGGGGATACGCAGTATTTT | CASSYIGDTQYF | TRBJ2-3 | NA | NA | TRBV6-5
TGTGCCAGTAGTCCCGGGGGTTACTCTGGAAACACCATATATTTT | CASSPGGYSGNTIYF | TRBJ1-3 | NA | NA | TRBV19
TGCGCCAGCAGCGAACAGGGGCCCTCGGACACTGAAGCTTTCTTT | CASSEQGPSDTEAFF | TRBJ1-1 | NA | TRBD1 | TRBV5-1
TGTGCCAGCAGCTTACAAGCGGGACTAGGGGGCTACGAGCAGTACTTC | CASSLQAGLGGYEQYF | TRBJ2-7 | NA | TRBD2 | TRBV7-9
TGTGCCAGCAGTTCTAGCGGTAGCTACAATGAGCAGTTCTTC | CASSSSGSYNEQFF | TRBJ2-1 | NA | TRBD2 | TRBV28
TGTGCCTTTTTTCGCGGGGCCTTGAAGGACATACCTTATGGCTACACCTTC | CAFFRGALKDIPYGYTF | TRBJ1-2 | NA | NA | TRBV7-9
TGTGCCAGCAGTTCTCATATAGCGGCGGAGACCCAGTACTTC | CASSSHIAAETQYF | TRBJ2-5 | once | NA | TRBV28
TGCAGCGTTGCTGGACTCCAAAGGCGCGGCTACACCTTC | CSVAGLQRRGYTF | TRBJ1-2 | NA | NA | TRBV29-1
TGCGCCAGCAGCTTTATGGGACCCGGGGGGTTCGTGAACACTGAAGCTTTCTTT | CASSFMGPGGFVNTEAFF | TRBJ1-1 | NA | NA | TRBV5-1
TGCGCCAGCAGCCCTAATTTCAGGGGGCAGGGCCAGAACACTGAAGCTTTCTTT | CASSPNFRGQGQNTEAFF | TRBJ1-1 | NA | TRBD1 | TRBV4-3
TGCGCCAGCAGCCAAGCCGGGGGGATGAACACTGAAGCTTTCTTT | CASSQAGGMNTEAFF | TRBJ1-1 | NA | NA | TRBV4-1